This T cell receptor (beta chain) is from a study of T cells in Graves' hyperthyroidism and ophthalmopathy. Notes on the study in general: Ophthalmopathy was model-predicted a median around 6.1 months pre-onset. Ophthalmopathy was told apart from stable hyperthyroidism by a 13 V-J model.

Remarks on this clonotype: Its specificity is unknown.

Germline loops: CDR1 SGHTA, CDR2 FQGNSA. The CDR3 is 14 residues long. Trimming stripped 2 bases from V and 0 bases from J, with 5 bases between. The source material, RNA transcripts, was used to amplify TCR beta CDR3 regions. The primer set for the first-round RT-PCR of the TCR CDR3 was HTBI. TCRdb called the multiplex PCR reads again in MiXCR, with one record for every CDR3 protein. The sample lists hundreds of thousands of distinct CDR3 sequences, more than 45% occurring once. The rearrangement joins TRBV7-2 to TRBJ1-3; unclear D gene. The clonotype was recovered from a woman between 18 and 29 years old with Graves' hyperthyroidism. Sequences were obtained from peripheral blood or thyroid tissue (not recorded which). The CDR3 reads CASSLRSSGNTIYF. The CDR3 DNA reads TGTGCCAGCAGCTTACGGAGCTCTGGAAACACCATATATTTT.